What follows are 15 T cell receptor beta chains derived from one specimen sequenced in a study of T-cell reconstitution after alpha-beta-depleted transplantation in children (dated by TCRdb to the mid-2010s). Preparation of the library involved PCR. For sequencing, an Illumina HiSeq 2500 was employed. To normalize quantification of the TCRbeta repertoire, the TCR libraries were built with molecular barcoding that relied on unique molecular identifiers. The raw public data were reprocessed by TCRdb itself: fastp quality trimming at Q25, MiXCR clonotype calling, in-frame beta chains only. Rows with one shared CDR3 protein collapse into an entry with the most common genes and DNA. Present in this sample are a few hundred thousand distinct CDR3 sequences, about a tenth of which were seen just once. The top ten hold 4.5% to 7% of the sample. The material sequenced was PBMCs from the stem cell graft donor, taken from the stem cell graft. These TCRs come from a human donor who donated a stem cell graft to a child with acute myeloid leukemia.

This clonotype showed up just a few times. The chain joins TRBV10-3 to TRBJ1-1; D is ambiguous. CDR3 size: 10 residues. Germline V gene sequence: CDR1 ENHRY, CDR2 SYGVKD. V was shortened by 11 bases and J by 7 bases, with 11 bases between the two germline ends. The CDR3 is CAVGVGEAFF. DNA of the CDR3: TGTGCCGTCGGAGTAGGTGAAGCTTTCTTT.

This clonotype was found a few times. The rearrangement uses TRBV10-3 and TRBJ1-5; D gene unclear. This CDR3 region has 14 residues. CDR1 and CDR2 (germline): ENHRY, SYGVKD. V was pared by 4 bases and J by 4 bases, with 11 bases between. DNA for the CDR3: TGTGCCATCAGTGTTGAGGGTAGTAATCAGCCCCAGCATTTT. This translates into CAISVEGSNQPQHF.

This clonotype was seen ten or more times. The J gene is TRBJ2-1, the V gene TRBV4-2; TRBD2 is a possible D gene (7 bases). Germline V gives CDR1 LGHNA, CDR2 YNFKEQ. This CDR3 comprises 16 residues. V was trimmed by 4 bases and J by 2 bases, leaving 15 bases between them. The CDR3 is CASSLSLGGAYNEQFF. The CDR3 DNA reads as TGTGCCAGCAGCCTCTCCTTAGGGGGGGCCTACAATGAGCAGTTCTTC.

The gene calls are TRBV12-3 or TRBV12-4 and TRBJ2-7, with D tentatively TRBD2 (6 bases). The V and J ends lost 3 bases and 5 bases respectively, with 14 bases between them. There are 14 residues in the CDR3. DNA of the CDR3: TGTGCCAGCAGTTTTTCCGGGCGGGGTCACGAGCAGTACGTC. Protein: CASSFSGRGHEQYV.

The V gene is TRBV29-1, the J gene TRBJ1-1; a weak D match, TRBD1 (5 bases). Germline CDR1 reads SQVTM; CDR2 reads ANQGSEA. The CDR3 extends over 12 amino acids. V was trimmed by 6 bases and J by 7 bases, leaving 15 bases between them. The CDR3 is CSVGREGGEAFF. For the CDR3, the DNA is TGCAGCGTAGGCAGGGAGGGCGGTGAAGCTTTCTTT.

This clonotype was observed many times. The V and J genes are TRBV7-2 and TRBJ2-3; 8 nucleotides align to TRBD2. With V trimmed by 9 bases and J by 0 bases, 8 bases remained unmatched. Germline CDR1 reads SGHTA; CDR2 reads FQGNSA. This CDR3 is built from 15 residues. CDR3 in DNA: TGTGCCAGTCGCGGGGGGACCTTTAGCACAGATACGCAGTATTTT. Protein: CASRGGTFSTDTQYF.

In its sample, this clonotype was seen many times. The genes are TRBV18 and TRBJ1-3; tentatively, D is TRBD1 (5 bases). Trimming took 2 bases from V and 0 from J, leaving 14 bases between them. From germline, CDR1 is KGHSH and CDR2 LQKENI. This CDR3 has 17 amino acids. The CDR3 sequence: CASSPMAGSASGNTIYF. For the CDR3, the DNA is TGTGCCAGCTCACCAATGGCAGGGAGCGCCTCTGGAAACACCATATATTTT.

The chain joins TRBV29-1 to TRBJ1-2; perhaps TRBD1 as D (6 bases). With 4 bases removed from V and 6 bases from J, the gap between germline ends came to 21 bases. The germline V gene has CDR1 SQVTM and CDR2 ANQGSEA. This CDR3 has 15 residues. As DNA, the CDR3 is TGCAGCGTTGGACAGGTCCTACTCGGAGGTAATGGCTACACCTTC. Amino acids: CSVGQVLLGGNGYTF.

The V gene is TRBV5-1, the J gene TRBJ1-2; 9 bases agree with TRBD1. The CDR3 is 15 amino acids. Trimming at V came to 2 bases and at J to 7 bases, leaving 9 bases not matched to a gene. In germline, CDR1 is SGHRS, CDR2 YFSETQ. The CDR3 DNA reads TGCGCCAGCAGCTTTCGACCGGGACAGGGTTCTGGCTACACCTTC. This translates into CASSFRPGQGSGYTF.

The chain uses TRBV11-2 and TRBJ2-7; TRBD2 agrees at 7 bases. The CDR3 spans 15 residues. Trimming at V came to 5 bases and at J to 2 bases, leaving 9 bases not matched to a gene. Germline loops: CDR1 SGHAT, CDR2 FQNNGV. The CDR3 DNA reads TGTGCCAGCAGCCCCACGGGGCTAGCGGCCTACGAGCAGTACTTC. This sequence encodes CASSPTGLAAYEQYF.

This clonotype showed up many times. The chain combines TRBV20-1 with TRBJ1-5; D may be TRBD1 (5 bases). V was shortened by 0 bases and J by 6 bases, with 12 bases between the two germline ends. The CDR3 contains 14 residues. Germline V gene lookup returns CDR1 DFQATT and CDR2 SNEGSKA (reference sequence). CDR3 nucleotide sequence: TGCAGTGCTAGAGATCGGGCAGGGAGTCAGCCCCAGCATTTT. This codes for CSARDRAGSQPQHF.

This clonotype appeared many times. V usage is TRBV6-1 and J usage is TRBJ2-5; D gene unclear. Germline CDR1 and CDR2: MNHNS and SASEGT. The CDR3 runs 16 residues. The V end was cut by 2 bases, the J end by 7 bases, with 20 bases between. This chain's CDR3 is CASSELFPPHKGTQYF. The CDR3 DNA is TGTGCCAGCAGTGAACTTTTCCCCCCACATAAGGGGACCCAGTACTTC.

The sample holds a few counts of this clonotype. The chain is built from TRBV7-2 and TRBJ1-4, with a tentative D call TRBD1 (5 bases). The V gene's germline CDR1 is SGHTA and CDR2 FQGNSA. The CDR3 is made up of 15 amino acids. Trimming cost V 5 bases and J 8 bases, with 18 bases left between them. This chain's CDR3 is CASSQRPWGNEKLFF. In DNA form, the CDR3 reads TGTGCCAGCAGCCAAAGACCCTGGGGGAACGAAAAACTGTTTTTT.

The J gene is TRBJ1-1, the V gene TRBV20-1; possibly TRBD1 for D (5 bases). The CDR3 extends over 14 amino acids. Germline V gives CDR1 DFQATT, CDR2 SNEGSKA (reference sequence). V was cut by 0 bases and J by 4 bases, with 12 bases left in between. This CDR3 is CSARDWGVGTEAFF. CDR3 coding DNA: TGCAGTGCTAGAGATTGGGGGGTTGGCACTGAAGCTTTCTTT.

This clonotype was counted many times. The CDR3 protein is CASSAGTGPYEQYF. The CDR3 region has the DNA TGTGCCAGCAGCGCCGGGACAGGACCCTACGAGCAGTACTTC. The V call is TRBV9, the J call TRBJ2-7; 8 bases map to TRBD1. Germline lookup yields CDR1 SGDLS and CDR2 YYNGEE. With V trimmed by 3 bases and J by 2 bases, 4 bases remained unmatched. The CDR3 has 14 residues.